The rows below give T cell receptor beta chains drawn from one sample of a study of CD8 T cells in Susac syndrome. Each CDR3 protein gets one entry after TCRdb re-called the immunoSEQ multiplex PCR reads with MiXCR. The sample lists about 160,000 distinct CDR3 sequences, 92% occurring once. Sequencing was performed on CD4+ T cells from PBMCs. Receptor source: a human donor in good health. The CDR3 runs from the conserved cysteine through the conserved F or W. The D gene is left open where the match is weak. The size entry is marked missing in some rows and otherwise reads once, few, many or a size class.

j_gene	abundance	d_gene	v_gene	CDR3nt	CDR3aa
TRBJ1-5	NA	NA	TRBV2	TGTGCCAGCAGCCGAGGGGGAACTCAGCCCCAGCATTTT	CASSRGGTQPQHF
TRBJ1-2	NA	TRBD1	TRBV2	TGTGCCAGCATCCTGGACAGGGGCGATGGCTACACCTTC	CASILDRGDGYTF
TRBJ1-2	once	NA	TRBV4-1	TGCGCCAGCAGCTCCCCAGGCGGGGACTATGGCTACACCTTC	CASSSPGGDYGYTF
TRBJ1-4	NA	NA	TRBV20-1	TGCAGTGCTAGAAATGCCGCAGGGGATGGTGAAAAACTGTTTTTT	CSARNAAGDGEKLFF
TRBJ1-1	NA	NA	TRBV9	TGTGCCAGCAGCCTGGGAGGGACGGCAACTGAAGCTTTCTTT	CASSLGGTATEAFF
TRBJ2-1	NA	TRBD2	TRBV5-6	TGTGCCAGCAGCCGGGGAGCGGGGGAAACCAATGAGCAGTTCTTC	CASSRGAGETNEQFF
TRBJ2-1	NA	TRBD2	TRBV5-1	TGCGCCAGCAGTTCAGTCGGGACTAGCGGGCAGGAGCAGTTCTTC	CASSSVGTSGQEQFF
TRBJ2-7	NA	NA	TRBV3-1	TGTGCCAGCAGCCGGGACTCCACGAGCGAGCAGTACTTC	CASSRDSTSEQYF
TRBJ1-3	NA	NA	TRBV28	TGTGCCAGCAGCGACGGTGGCTCTGGAAACACCATATATTTT	CASSDGGSGNTIYF
TRBJ1-3	NA	NA	TRBV7-9	TGTGCCAGCAGCCCATACGGACGGAGCTCTGGAAACACCATATATTTT	CASSPYGRSSGNTIYF
TRBJ2-7	NA	NA	TRBV23-1	TGCGCCAGCAGTCAATCGAGGGGGACCGAGGGCCAGGGACGTTCCTCCTACGAGCAGTACTTC	CASSQSRGTEGQGRSSYEQYF
TRBJ2-7	NA	NA	TRBV20-1	TGCAGTGCCGCCGCTAGTCGGGGCAGCTCCTACGAGCAGTACTTC	CSAAASRGSSYEQYF
TRBJ2-7	NA	TRBD1	TRBV7-2	TGTGCCAGCAGCTTTCAGGGGGCGAGGTCGTACGAGCAGTACTTC	CASSFQGARSYEQYF
TRBJ2-1	NA	TRBD2	TRBV2	TGTGCCAGCAGGAGCGGGAGTTCCTACAATGAGCAGTTCTTC	CASRSGSSYNEQFF
TRBJ2-5	NA	NA	TRBV12-3/TRBV12-4	TGTGCCAGCAGTCTTCGTCTGGGCCAAGAGACCCAGTACTTC	CASSLRLGQETQYF
TRBJ2-3	NA	NA	TRBV20-1	TGCAGTGCCCGCCAGGGGCTCACAGATACGCAGTATTTT	CSARQGLTDTQYF
TRBJ1-1	NA	NA	TRBV7-9	TGTGCCAGCAGCTTACAGGGAGGGATGAACACTGAAGCTTTCTTT	CASSLQGGMNTEAFF
TRBJ1-1	NA	NA	TRBV3-1	TGTGCCAGCAGCCAAGGAGGGGGGTACACTGAAGCTTTCTTT	CASSQGGGYTEAFF
TRBJ2-7	once	NA	TRBV7-9	TGTGCCAGCAGCTTAGGGGGGACACCCGCCTACGAGCAGTACTTC	CASSLGGTPAYEQYF
TRBJ1-4	once	NA	TRBV5-6	TGTGCCAGCAGCTCTGGCAGGGCCGAAAAACTGTTTTTT	CASSSGRAEKLFF
TRBJ1-5	NA	TRBD1	TRBV4-1	TGCGCCAGCAGCTGGGACAGGAATCAGCCCCAGCATTTT	CASSWDRNQPQHF
TRBJ2-7	NA	TRBD1	TRBV28	TGTGCCAGCACCCCGGGACAGGGGACAGGCGAGCAGTACTTC	CASTPGQGTGEQYF